One sample yielded the 12 T cell receptor beta chains listed below, sequenced in a study of cytomegalovirus exposure and HLA in healthy donors. The PCR made use of 60 Vbeta and 13 Jbeta primers. Here immunoSEQ multiplex PCR was the method, and the copy in TCRdb shows in-frame clones only, minus some. Of approximately 150,000 clones in the sample, about 72% were seen once. The sample consisted of PBMCs. These receptors all stem from a man aged 40-49 years in good health and CMV-seronegative.

The V gene is TRBV6-5, the J gene TRBJ1-6; D unclear. Per germline, CDR1 MNHEY and CDR2 SVGAGI. The CDR3 is made up of 14 amino acids. V was cut by 3 bases and J by 0 bases, with 3 bases left in between. CDR3 in amino acids: CASSYLSYNSPLHF. CDR3 DNA sequence: TGTGCCAGCAGTTATCTCTCCTATAATTCACCCCTCCACTTT.

The chain links TRBV5-4 to TRBJ2-4, with D tentatively TRBD2 (6 bases). Trimming left V 4 bases short and J 2 bases short, with 16 bases between. The length of the CDR3 is 16 residues. Germline V gives CDR1 SGHNT, CDR2 YYREEE (reference sequence). DNA of the CDR3: TGTGCCAGCAGCGACTCTCTAGCGTCAACCAAAAACATTCAGTACTTC. It is translated as CASSDSLASTKNIQYF.

A few counts support this clone. V usage is TRBV6-5 and J usage is TRBJ1-1; 7 bases are a match to TRBD1. The germline CDR1 and CDR2 sequences are MNHEY and SVGAGI. V shed 4 bases and J 4 bases; nucleotides not matched to a gene: 3. The CDR3 has 13 amino acids. CDR3 bases: TGTGCCAGCAGTTCAGGGGGATCCACTGAAGCTTTCTTT. Encoded protein: CASSSGGSTEAFF.

The table lists this clone with a few counts. The genes are TRBV10-3 and TRBJ1-5; 7 nucleotides line up with TRBD1. Losses at the gene ends were 6 bases for V and 3 bases for J; bases not matched to a gene: 2. This CDR3 comprises 13 residues. Germline-derived CDR1 and CDR2 are ENHRY and SYGVKD. CDR3 sequence: CAIRGGFNQPQHF. The CDR3 DNA is TGTGCCATCAGAGGGGGCTTCAATCAGCCCCAGCATTTT.

The rearrangement joins TRBV30 to TRBJ2-7; 7 bases match TRBD1. Germline lookup yields CDR1 GTSNPN and CDR2 SVGIG (reference sequence). The junction had 2 bases not matched to a gene; V was cut back by 4 bases and J by 2 bases. This CDR3 is built from 12 residues. The CDR3 sequence: CAWNRGAYEQYF. The DNA of the CDR3 is TGTGCCTGGAACAGGGGCGCCTACGAGCAGTACTTC.

The chain recombines TRBV5-4 with TRBJ1-2; 7 bases fit TRBD1. Germline values: CDR1 SGHNT, CDR2 YYREEE (reference sequence). The CDR3 sequence is 16 residues long. The V and J ends lost 4 bases and 5 bases, in that order; junction bases with no gene match: 14. DNA of the CDR3: TGTGCCAGCAGCCCCTGGGAGCAGGGGGTTGCTTATGGCTACACCTTC. It specifies CASSPWEQGVAYGYTF. Drawing the rest from reference TRBV5-4 and TRBJ1-2, the complete variable domain is ETGVTQSPTHLIKTRGQQVTLRCSSQSGHNTVSWYQQALGQGPQFIFQYYREEENGRGNFPPRFSGLQFPNYSSELNVNALELDDSALYLCASSPWEQGVAYGYTFGSGTRLTVV.

In this sample, this clone turned up a few times. The J gene is TRBJ1-4, the V gene TRBV9; D is unclear. The CDR3 covers 16 residues. V lost 4 bases and J lost 0, with 13 bases in between. Germline V CDR1 and CDR2: SGDLS, YYNGEE. CDR3 DNA sequence: TGTGCCAGCAGCACAACACACATTGCAACTAATGAAAAACTGTTTTTT. It yields the protein CASSTTHIATNEKLFF. The variable domain in full, with the rest retrieved from reference TRBV9 and TRBJ1-4, is DSGVTQTPKHLITATGQRVTLRCSPRSGDLSVYWYQQSLDQGLQFLIQYYNGEERAKGNILERFSAQQFPDLHSELNLSSLELGDSALYFCASSTTHIATNEKLFFGSGTQLSVL.

The J gene is TRBJ1-5, the V gene TRBV30; 7 nucleotides agree with TRBD1. J gave up 6 bases and V 1 base, and 3 bases lay outside the gene matches. There are 13 residues in the CDR3. Looked up from germline, CDR1 is GTSNPN and CDR2 is SVGIG (reference sequence). The chain's CDR3 is CAWSGQGVQPQHF. The CDR3 DNA sequence: TGTGCCTGGAGTGGGCAGGGGGTTCAGCCCCAGCATTTT.

V and J are TRBV14 and TRBJ2-1; D is perhaps TRBD2 (6 bases). CDR3 length equals 15 residues. The V and J ends lost 2 bases and 5 bases respectively, with 13 bases between them. Germline CDR1 is SGHDN and CDR2 is FVKESK. The DNA of the CDR3 is TGTGCCAGCAGCCAATGGGACTCGCCCAACAATGAGCAGTTCTTC. Its protein is CASSQWDSPNNEQFF.

The chain uses TRBV30 and TRBJ1-3; no clear D. This CDR3 comprises 15 residues. The V gene's germline CDR1 is GTSNPN and CDR2 SVGIG (reference sequence). V was shortened by 3 bases and J by 0 bases, with 12 bases between the two germline ends. This CDR3 is CAWRRLASSGNTIYF. DNA of the CDR3: TGTGCCTGGAGGAGACTTGCGTCCTCTGGAAACACCATATATTTT.

This clone has a handful of counts. The chain couples TRBV5-4 to TRBJ2-7, with D possibly matching TRBD1 (5 bases). Trimming pared 0 bases from V and 5 bases from J, leaving 15 bases between. CDR1 and CDR2 from the germline V gene are SGHNT and YYREEE (reference sequence). This CDR3 comprises 15 residues. CDR3 in DNA: TGTGCCAGCAGCTTGGGGAGCAGGGTCCTTAACGAGCAGTACTTC. Translating gives CASSLGSRVLNEQYF.

The rearrangement joins TRBV6-1 to TRBJ1-3; no clear D. Deletions cut 6 bases from V and 0 bases from J, with 9 bases between. The length of the CDR3 is 14 residues. The V gene's germline CDR1 is MNHNS and CDR2 SASEGT. The CDR3 sequence: CASSTQISGNTIYF. Written as DNA, the CDR3 is TGTGCCAGCAGCACACAAATCTCTGGAAACACCATATATTTT.